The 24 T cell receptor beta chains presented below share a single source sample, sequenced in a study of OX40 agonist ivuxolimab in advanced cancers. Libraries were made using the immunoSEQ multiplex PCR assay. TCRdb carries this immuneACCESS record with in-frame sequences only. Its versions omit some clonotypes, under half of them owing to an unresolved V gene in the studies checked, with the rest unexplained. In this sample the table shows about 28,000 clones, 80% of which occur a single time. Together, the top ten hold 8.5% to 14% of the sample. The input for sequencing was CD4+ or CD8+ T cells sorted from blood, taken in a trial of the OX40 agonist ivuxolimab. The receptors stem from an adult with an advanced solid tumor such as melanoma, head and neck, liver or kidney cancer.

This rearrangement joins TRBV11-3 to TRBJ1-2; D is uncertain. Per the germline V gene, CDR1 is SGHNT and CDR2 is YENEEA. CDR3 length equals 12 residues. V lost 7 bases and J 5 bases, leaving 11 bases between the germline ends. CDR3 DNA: TGTGCCAGCACTGAGGTGGGGTATGGCTACACCTTC. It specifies CASTEVGYGYTF.

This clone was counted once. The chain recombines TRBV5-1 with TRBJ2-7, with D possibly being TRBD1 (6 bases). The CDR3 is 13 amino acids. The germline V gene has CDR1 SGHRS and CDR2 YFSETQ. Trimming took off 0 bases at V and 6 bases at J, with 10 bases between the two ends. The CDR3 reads CASSLGQASEQYF. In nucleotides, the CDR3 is TGCGCCAGCAGCTTGGGACAGGCTAGCGAGCAGTACTTC.

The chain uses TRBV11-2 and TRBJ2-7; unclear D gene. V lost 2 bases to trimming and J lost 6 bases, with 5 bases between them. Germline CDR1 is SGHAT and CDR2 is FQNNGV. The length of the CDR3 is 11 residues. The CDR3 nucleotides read TGTGCCAGCAGCTTATCGAGCGAGCAGTACTTC. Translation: CASSLSSEQYF.

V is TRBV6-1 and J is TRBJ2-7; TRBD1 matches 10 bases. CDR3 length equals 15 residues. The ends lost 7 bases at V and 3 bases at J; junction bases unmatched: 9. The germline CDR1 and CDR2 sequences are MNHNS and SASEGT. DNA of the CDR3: TGTGCCAGCACCTTGGGACAGGGGTTTCGCTACGAGCAGTACTTC. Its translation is CASTLGQGFRYEQYF.

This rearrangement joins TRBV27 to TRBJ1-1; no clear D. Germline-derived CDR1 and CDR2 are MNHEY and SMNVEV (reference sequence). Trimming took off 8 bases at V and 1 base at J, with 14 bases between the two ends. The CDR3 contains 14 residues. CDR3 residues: CASAPSAGNTEAFF. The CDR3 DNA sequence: TGTGCCAGCGCCCCCTCAGCGGGGAACACTGAAGCTTTCTTT.

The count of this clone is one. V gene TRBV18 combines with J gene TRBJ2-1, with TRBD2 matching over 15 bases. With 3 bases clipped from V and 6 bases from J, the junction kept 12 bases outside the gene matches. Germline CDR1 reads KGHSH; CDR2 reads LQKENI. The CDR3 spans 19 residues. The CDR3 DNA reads TGTGCCAGCTCACCTTGGACTAGCGGGGGGGCTCAGGTTATCAATGAGCAGTTCTTC. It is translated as CASSPWTSGGAQVINEQFF.

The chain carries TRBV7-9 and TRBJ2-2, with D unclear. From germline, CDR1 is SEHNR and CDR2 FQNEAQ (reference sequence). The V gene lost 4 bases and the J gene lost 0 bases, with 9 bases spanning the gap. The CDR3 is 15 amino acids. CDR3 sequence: CASSSTQTNTGELFF. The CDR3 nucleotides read TGTGCCAGCAGCTCAACCCAAACGAACACCGGGGAGCTGTTTTTT.

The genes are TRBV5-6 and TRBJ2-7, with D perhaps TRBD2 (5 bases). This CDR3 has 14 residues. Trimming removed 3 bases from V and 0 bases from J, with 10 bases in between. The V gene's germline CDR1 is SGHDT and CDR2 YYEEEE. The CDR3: CASSSPGFSYEQYF. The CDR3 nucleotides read TGTGCCAGCAGCTCTCCGGGGTTCTCCTACGAGCAGTACTTC.

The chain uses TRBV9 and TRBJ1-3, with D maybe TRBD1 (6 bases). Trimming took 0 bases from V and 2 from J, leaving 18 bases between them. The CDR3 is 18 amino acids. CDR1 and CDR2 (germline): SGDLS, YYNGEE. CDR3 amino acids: CASSVATMVTGPGNTIYF. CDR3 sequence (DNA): TGTGCCAGCAGCGTAGCTACGATGGTGACAGGCCCTGGAAACACCATATATTTT.

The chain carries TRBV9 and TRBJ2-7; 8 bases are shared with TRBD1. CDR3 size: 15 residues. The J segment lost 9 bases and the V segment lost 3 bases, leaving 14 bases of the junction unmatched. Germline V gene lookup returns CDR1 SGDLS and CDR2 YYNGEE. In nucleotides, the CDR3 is TGTGCCAGCAGCGACGGACAGGGAAAGGCTCCGCGGCAGTACTTC. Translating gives CASSDGQGKAPRQYF.

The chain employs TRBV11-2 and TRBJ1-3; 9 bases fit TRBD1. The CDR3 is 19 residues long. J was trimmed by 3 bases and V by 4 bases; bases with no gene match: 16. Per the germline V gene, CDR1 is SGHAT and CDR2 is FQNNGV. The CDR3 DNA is TGTGCCAGCAGCTCCACAGGGGGCCTTATCCCGGATAGTGGAAACACCATATATTTT. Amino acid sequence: CASSSTGGLIPDSGNTIYF.

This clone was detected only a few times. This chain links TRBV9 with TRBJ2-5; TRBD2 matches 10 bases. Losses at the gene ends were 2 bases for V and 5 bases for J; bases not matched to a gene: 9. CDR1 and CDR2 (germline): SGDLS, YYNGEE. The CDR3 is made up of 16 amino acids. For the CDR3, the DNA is TGTGCCAGCAGCGTTTATCAGCGGGGGGGCCAGGAGACCCAGTACTTC. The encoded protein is CASSVYQRGGQETQYF.

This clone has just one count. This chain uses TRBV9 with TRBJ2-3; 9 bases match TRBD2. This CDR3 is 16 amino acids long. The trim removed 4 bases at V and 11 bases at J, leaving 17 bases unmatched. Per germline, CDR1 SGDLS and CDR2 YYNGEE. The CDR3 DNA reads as TGTGCCAGCAGCCTACGGGCGGGGGGGCCCGAAATGAAGCAGTATTTT. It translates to CASSLRAGGPEMKQYF.

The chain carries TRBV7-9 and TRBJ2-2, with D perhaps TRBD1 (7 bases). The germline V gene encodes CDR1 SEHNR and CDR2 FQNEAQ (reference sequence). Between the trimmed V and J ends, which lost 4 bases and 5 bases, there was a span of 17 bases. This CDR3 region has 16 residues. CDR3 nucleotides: TGTGCCAGCAGCTCCAGAGGAGGGGGCAGGACCGGGGAGCTGTTTTTT. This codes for CASSSRGGGRTGELFF.

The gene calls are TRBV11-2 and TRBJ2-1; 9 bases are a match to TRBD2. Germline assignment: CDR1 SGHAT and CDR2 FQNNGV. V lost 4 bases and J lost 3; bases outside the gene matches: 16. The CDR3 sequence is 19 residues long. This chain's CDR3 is CASSYHSGGPYKDYNEQFF. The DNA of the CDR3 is TGTGCCAGCAGCTACCATAGCGGGGGCCCATATAAAGACTACAATGAGCAGTTCTTC.

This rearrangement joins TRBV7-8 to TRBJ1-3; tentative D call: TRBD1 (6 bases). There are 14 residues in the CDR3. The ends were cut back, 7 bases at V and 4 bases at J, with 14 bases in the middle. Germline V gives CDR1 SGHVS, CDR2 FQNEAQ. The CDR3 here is CASTPGVTGNTIYF. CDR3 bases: TGTGCCAGCACCCCAGGGGTTACGGGAAACACCATATATTTT.

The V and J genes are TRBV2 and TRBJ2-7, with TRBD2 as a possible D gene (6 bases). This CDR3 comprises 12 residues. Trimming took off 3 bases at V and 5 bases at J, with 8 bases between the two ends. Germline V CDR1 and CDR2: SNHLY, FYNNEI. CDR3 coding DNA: TGTGCCAGCAGTGACGGGAGCAACGAGCAGTACTTC. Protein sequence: CASSDGSNEQYF. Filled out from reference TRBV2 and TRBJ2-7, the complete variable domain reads EPEVTQTPSHQVTQMGQEVILRCVPISNHLYFYWYRQILGQKVEFLVSFYNNEISEKSEIFDDQFSVERPDGSNFTLKIRSTKLEDSAMYFCASSDGSNEQYFGPGTRLTVT.

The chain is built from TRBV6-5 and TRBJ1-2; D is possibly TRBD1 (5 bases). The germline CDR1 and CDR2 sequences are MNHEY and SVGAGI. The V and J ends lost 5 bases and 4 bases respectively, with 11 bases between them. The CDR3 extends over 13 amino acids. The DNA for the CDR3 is TGTGCCAGCAGTCACAGGACCAGCTATGGCTACACCTTC. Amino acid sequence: CASSHRTSYGYTF.

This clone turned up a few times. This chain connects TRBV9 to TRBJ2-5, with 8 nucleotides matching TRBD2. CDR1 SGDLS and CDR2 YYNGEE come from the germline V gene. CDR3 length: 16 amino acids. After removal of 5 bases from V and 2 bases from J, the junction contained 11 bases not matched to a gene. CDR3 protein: CASSGSGGGLQETQYF. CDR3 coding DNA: TGTGCCAGCAGTGGGTCAGGCGGGGGGCTTCAAGAGACCCAGTACTTC.

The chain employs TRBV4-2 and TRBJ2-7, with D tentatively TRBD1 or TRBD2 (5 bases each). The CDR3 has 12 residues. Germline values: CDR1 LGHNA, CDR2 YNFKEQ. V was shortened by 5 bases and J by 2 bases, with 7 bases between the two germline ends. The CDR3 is CASSLGAYEQYF. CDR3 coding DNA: TGTGCCAGCAGCTTGGGGGCCTACGAGCAGTACTTC.

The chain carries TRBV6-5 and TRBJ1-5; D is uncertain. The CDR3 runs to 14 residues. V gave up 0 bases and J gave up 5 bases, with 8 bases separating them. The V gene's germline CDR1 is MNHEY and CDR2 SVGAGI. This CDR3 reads CASSYSRSDQPQHF. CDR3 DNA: TGTGCCAGCAGTTACTCGAGGTCGGATCAGCCCCAGCATTTT.

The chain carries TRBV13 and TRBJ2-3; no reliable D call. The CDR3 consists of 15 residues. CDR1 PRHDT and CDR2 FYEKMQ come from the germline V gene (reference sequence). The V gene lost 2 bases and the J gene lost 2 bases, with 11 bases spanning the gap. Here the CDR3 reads CASSLQGSSTDTQYF. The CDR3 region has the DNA TGTGCCAGCAGCTTACAAGGCAGCTCCACAGATACGCAGTATTTT.

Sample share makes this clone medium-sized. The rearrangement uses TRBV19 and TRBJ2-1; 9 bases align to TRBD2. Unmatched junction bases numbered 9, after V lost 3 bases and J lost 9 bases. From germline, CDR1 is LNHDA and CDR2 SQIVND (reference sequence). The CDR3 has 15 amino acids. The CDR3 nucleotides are TGTGCCAGTAGTATTTCCGCGGGGGGGCCGCTTGAGCAGTTCTTC. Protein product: CASSISAGGPLEQFF.

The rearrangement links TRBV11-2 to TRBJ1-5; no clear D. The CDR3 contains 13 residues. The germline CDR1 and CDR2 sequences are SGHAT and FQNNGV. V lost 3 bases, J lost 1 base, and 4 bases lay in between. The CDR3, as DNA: TGTGCCAGCAGCTTCGGCAGCAATCAGCCCCAGCATTTT. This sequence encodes CASSFGSNQPQHF.